The text below deals with one TCR beta chain. Its antigen is currently not known. No clone much larger than this one lies a single base away; base qualities are absent. This entry is derived from a study of shared clonotypes between healthy human individuals (dated by TCRdb to 2018 to 2021). For the study in its entirety: Three men and a couple of women, aged 18 to 49 years, made up the cohort. For each donor, CD4 naive and CD4 memory were each given three plates, CD8 naive was given two plates, and CD8 memory was given one plate. To estimate repertoire size and how much clonotype sharing occurs between individuals, the study deeply sequenced the blood TCR repertoires of several healthy adults. To increase sequencing depth and limit assay-specific biases, TCR repertoire library preparation and sequencing were carried out by different laboratories using diverse techniques. Leukapheresis yielded between about 0.94 and 10 billion PBMCs per donor.

Paper-wide results and their limitations: Rarefaction of sorted-subset datasets indicated incomplete sequencing despite the large sequencing depth. Sampling was restricted to blood, and TCR repertoires in tissue are likely to differ from TCR repertoires in blood. Compared with non-shared clonotypes, clonotypes shared by all four sorted-subset donors had higher generation probabilities. Across a handful of donors, around 5% of naive CD4, roughly 3.5% of naive CD8, 2% to 2.5% of memory CD4, and approximately 0.4% of memory CD8 clonotypes were shared. Because the study included only a small number of donors, the genetic and exposure-history diversity represented was limited. Naive subsets generally had larger estimated clonotype richness than memory subsets. Based on pairwise subsampling, the degree of clonotype sharing among donors was expected to be affected by sequencing depth.

Healthy HIV-negative adults with no recently reported acute infections or vaccinations were included as donors. Every donor was a Caucasian adult living in Nashville, Tennessee, USA. CD8 memory samples combined magnetically selected CD45RO+ cells with CCR7-negative CD45RA+ effector memory (TemRA) cells. After blood collection by leukapheresis, PBMCs were isolated using Ficoll-Histopaque density gradient centrifugation and then cryopreserved in the vapor phase of liquid nitrogen. Analytical flow cytometry was used to check the purity and quantity of every magnetically sorted T cell population. Each sorted fraction had its genomic DNA isolated and then quantified by UV absorbance on a Nanodrop 2000c. TCR CDR3 regions were amplified from genomic DNA by multiplex PCR using the deep immunoSEQ assay. Extracted genomic DNA from each cell subset was distributed evenly across all wells of several immunoSEQ 96-well plates, and each plate was treated as a replicate. For sorted subsets, approximately 0.2 ug of genomic DNA, equivalent to about 30,000 T cell genomes, went into each replicate PCR. The purified libraries were quantified using a Qubit 3.0 fluorometer, sized with a Bioanalyzer 2100, and then quantified again using the KAPA Library Quantification kit. Each immunoSEQ 96-well plate was sequenced on its own single-read 150-cycle Illumina NextSeq 550 flow cell. In the paper's pipeline: Because the immunoSEQ output included only junctional sequences and no quality scores, the filtering could not be the same as the filtering used for full-length reads. Sequences were annotated with PyIR, a Python wrapper for IgBLAST v1.9, using IMGT germline references to assign V/J genes and CDR3. Any read was removed if the V/J assignment was weak (E-value above 1e-6), the CDR3 was missing, or the read contained stop codons, out-of-frame junctions, or ambiguous translated residues. V3J clonotypes were defined as sequences sharing an identical inferred V gene, J gene, and CDR3 amino acid sequence. Percentage overlap between repertoires was computed as shared unique clonotypes divided by the size of the smaller repertoire. Repertoire richness was assessed with RTK rarefaction, the Chao1 estimator, and Recon v2.1 estimates of unobserved clonotypes. Generation probabilities for all TCRbeta clonotypes obtained by the gDNA method from four donors were computed using OLGA. TCRdb's version of the immuneACCESS table is confined to in-frame rearrangements and falls short of the full clone set. An unresolved V gene accounts for under half of the shortfall where checked; the remainder is of unknown origin. V, J and clone size are taken as reported in that table, and D and trimming were inferred from the DNA itself. Counted in this sample were fewer than 850,000 clones; 90% of them appeared once. 34% of the sample goes to the ten largest clones.

The CDR3 starts with the cysteine, ends with the phenylalanine, and has 15 residues. The DNA shown is the 45-base CDR3, in frame from base 1. Here V drops 4 bases and J drops 2 bases, and the junction holds 6 bases not matched to any gene. From a lookup of the germline V gene, CDR1 and CDR2 are MRHNA and SNTAGT. The V gene is TRBV6-4 and the J gene is TRBJ1-1, with 8 central nucleotides matching TRBD1. This TCR derives from a man aged 18 to 30 in good health. Some clones in this sample may be carry-over from other donors' samples. Sequencing used memory CD8+ T cells from PBMCs. This specimen's cell subset or site label, per the study, means: CD45RO+ cells pooled with CCR7-negative TemRA cells. At the DNA level, the sequence is TGTGCCAGCAGTGTGACAGGGGACTTTAACACTGAAGCTTTCTTT. Its translation is CASSVTGDFNTEAFF.